The rows below give T cell receptor beta chains drawn from one sample of a study of technical replicates of blood from four donors. The protocol was immunoSEQ multiplex PCR, while the TCRdb copy is restricted to in-frame clones and leaves out a portion. Of some 87,000 clones listed, about 96% are singletons. The material sequenced was T cells isolated from PBMCs. The receptors were gathered from a human donor in good health. CDR3s include the opening cysteine and the closing phenylalanine or tryptophan. A D gene is named only where the DNA matches it firmly. Clone size is given for some rows only: seen once, a few or many times, or a class if the clone is expanded.

DNA: TGCGCCAGCAGCCCCCGACAGGGGACCCTAAAAGAGCAGTTCTTC; CDR3: CASSPRQGTLKEQFF; J: TRBJ2-1; V: TRBV5-1; D: TRBD1; size: once
DNA: TGTGCCTGGAGCGGTGGGACAGACGAGCAGTACTTC; CDR3: CAWSGGTDEQYF; J: TRBJ2-7; V: TRBV30; D: TRBD1; size: .
DNA: TGTGCCAGCAGTTACCGGGACTCGGCCGGGGAGCTGTTTTTT; CDR3: CASSYRDSAGELFF; J: TRBJ2-2; V: TRBV6-5; D: .; size: .
DNA: TGTGCCAGCAGCTTCGAGGGATACGAGCAGTACTTC; CDR3: CASSFEGYEQYF; J: TRBJ2-7; V: TRBV7-9; D: .; size: once
DNA: TGTGCCAGCAGCCCCCGGTGGGAGTACAATGAGCAGTTCTTC; CDR3: CASSPRWEYNEQFF; J: TRBJ2-1; V: TRBV7-8; D: .; size: .
DNA: TGTGCCAGCTCACTGGGACAGCCCTACGAGCAGTACTTC; CDR3: CASSLGQPYEQYF; J: TRBJ2-7; V: TRBV18; D: TRBD1; size: .
DNA: TGCAGCGTTGACCGGACAGGGGGGTTCACTGAAGCTTTCTTT; CDR3: CSVDRTGGFTEAFF; J: TRBJ1-1; V: TRBV29-1; D: TRBD1; size: once
DNA: TGCGCCAGCAGTGAGTCGACATGGGTGACTAATGAAAAACTGTTTTTT; CDR3: CASSESTWVTNEKLFF; J: TRBJ1-4; V: TRBV10-2; D: .; size: once
DNA: TGTGCCAGCAGTTACATAACTAGCGGGCGCTACGAGCAGTACTTC; CDR3: CASSYITSGRYEQYF; J: TRBJ2-7; V: TRBV6-5; D: TRBD2; size: .
DNA: TGTGCCAGCAGTACAGGCTTGAACACTGAAGCTTTCTTT; CDR3: CASSTGLNTEAFF; J: TRBJ1-1; V: TRBV5-4; D: .; size: .
DNA: TGTGCCTGGAGTATAGCAACGTCTAGCACAGATACGCAGTATTTT; CDR3: CAWSIATSSTDTQYF; J: TRBJ2-3; V: TRBV30; D: .; size: once
DNA: TGTGCCACCAGCAGAGATCCTGACAGGGTGAACTATGGCTACACCTTC; CDR3: CATSRDPDRVNYGYTF; J: TRBJ1-2; V: TRBV15; D: TRBD1; size: .
DNA: TGTGCCAGCAGCGTAGGGGAGGCTGGAAACACCATATATTTT; CDR3: CASSVGEAGNTIYF; J: TRBJ1-3; V: TRBV9; D: .; size: .
DNA: TGCGCCAGCAGCTTGGCCCCGTCCTACGAGCAGTACTTC; CDR3: CASSLAPSYEQYF; J: TRBJ2-7; V: TRBV5-1; D: .; size: .
DNA: TGTGCCAGTAGATTGCCAACGGGAGAGGACTATGGCTACACCTTC; CDR3: CASRLPTGEDYGYTF; J: TRBJ1-2; V: TRBV19; D: .; size: once
DNA: TGTGCCAGTAGTATGGACAGGGGGCGGGAAAGCAATCAGCCCCAGCATTTT; CDR3: CASSMDRGRESNQPQHF; J: TRBJ1-5; V: TRBV19; D: TRBD1; size: once
DNA: TGTGCCAGTAGTATAGGCCAGACCCCCAGGAACGGAAATCAGCCCCAGCATTTT; CDR3: CASSIGQTPRNGNQPQHF; J: TRBJ1-5; V: TRBV19; D: .; size: .
DNA: TGCGCCAGCAGTTTGACGGGGTCTAGCACAGATACGCAGTATTTT; CDR3: CASSLTGSSTDTQYF; J: TRBJ2-3; V: TRBV10-1; D: .; size: .
DNA: TGTGCCAGCAGCCTTGACAGGGGTTGGCAAGATACGCAGTATTTT; CDR3: CASSLDRGWQDTQYF; J: TRBJ2-3; V: TRBV7-2; D: TRBD1; size: .
DNA: TGTGCCAGCAGCTTGGCGGTAGCGGGAGTCAAGGAGCAGTACTTC; CDR3: CASSLAVAGVKEQYF; J: TRBJ2-7; V: TRBV5-4; D: TRBD2; size: .
DNA: .; CDR3: CASSSSTSGIGEQYF; J: TRBJ2-7; V: TRBV27; D: .; size: .
DNA: TGCGCCAGCAGTCAGGGACTAGCGAACACAGATACGCAGTATTTT; CDR3: CASSQGLANTDTQYF; J: TRBJ2-3; V: TRBV4-1; D: TRBD2; size: .
DNA: TGCGCCAGCAGCCCAACAGGGGTAGGGGCCAACGTCCTGACTTTC; CDR3: CASSPTGVGANVLTF; J: TRBJ2-6; V: TRBV4-1; D: TRBD1; size: .
DNA: TGTGCCAGCAGTTTAACGGTAAGCTCCTACGAGCAGTACTTC; CDR3: CASSLTVSSYEQYF; J: TRBJ2-7; V: TRBV27; D: .; size: once
DNA: TGTGCCAGCAGCTTAGGAGTCCGGCTAGCGGATCAAGAGACCCAGTACTTC; CDR3: CASSLGVRLADQETQYF; J: TRBJ2-5; V: TRBV11-3; D: TRBD2; size: .
DNA: TGCGCCAGCAGCCAAGTACAGGAGACCTACGAGCAGTACTTC; CDR3: CASSQVQETYEQYF; J: TRBJ2-7; V: TRBV4-1; D: .; size: .
DNA: TGTGCCAGCAGTTCCCTTGCTAGCGGGGTGGGGGATACGCAGTATTTT; CDR3: CASSSLASGVGDTQYF; J: TRBJ2-3; V: TRBV6-5; D: TRBD2; size: .
DNA: TGTGCCTGGAGTGTCCTTACAGATACGCAGTATTTT; CDR3: CAWSVLTDTQYF; J: TRBJ2-3; V: TRBV30; D: .; size: .
DNA: TGTGCCAGTAGTGGTGGCCTTTCAACTAATGAAAAACTGTTTTTT; CDR3: CASSGGLSTNEKLFF; J: TRBJ1-4; V: TRBV19; D: .; size: .
DNA: TGCGCCAGCAGCTGGGGGATCACAGGGGGCCATCAGCCCCAGCATTTT; CDR3: CASSWGITGGHQPQHF; J: TRBJ1-5; V: TRBV5-1; D: TRBD1; size: once
DNA: TGTGCCAGCAGATCGGGAAATACCCACGAGCAGTACTTC; CDR3: CASRSGNTHEQYF; J: TRBJ2-7; V: TRBV6-6; D: .; size: .
DNA: TGTGCCAGCAGACCGGGACAGAGGCGTCAGCCCCAGCATTTT; CDR3: CASRPGQRRQPQHF; J: TRBJ1-5; V: TRBV6-5; D: TRBD1; size: .
DNA: TGCAGCGTTGAAAAAGCACCTAACTATGGCTACACCTTC; CDR3: CSVEKAPNYGYTF; J: TRBJ1-2; V: TRBV29-1; D: .; size: .
DNA: TGTGCCAGCAGTTCCCTTTTTTACGAGCAGTACTTC; CDR3: CASSSLFYEQYF; J: TRBJ2-7; V: TRBV6-5; D: .; size: .
DNA: TGCAGCGTTGGGGTGGGACTAGCGGCGTACGAGCAGTACTTC; CDR3: CSVGVGLAAYEQYF; J: TRBJ2-7; V: TRBV29-1; D: TRBD2; size: .
DNA: TGTGCCAGCAGCGTCCGGGACAGGGACAACATTCAGTACTTC; CDR3: CASSVRDRDNIQYF; J: TRBJ2-4; V: TRBV9; D: TRBD1; size: .
DNA: TGCGCCAGCAGCCCAGGACAGACGAGGGATGGCTACACCTTC; CDR3: CASSPGQTRDGYTF; J: TRBJ1-2; V: TRBV5-1; D: .; size: .
DNA: TGTGCCAGCAGCCCACGGACTAGCGGTTACAATGAGCAGTTCTTC; CDR3: CASSPRTSGYNEQFF; J: TRBJ2-1; V: TRBV7-2; D: TRBD2; size: once
DNA: TGTGCCAGCAGAGATACAGGGGGTAGCCTGCACTTCTCACCCTATGGCTACACCTTC; CDR3: CASRDTGGSLHFSPYGYTF; J: TRBJ1-2; V: TRBV2; D: TRBD1; size: .
DNA: TGTGCCAGCAGCCGACAGGGGCCATATCAGCCCCAGCATTTT; CDR3: CASSRQGPYQPQHF; J: TRBJ1-5; V: TRBV6-5; D: TRBD1; size: .
DNA: TGTGCCAGCAGCTCAATCCGGGTCTCCACCGGGGAGCTGTTTTTT; CDR3: CASSSIRVSTGELFF; J: TRBJ2-2; V: TRBV11-2; D: .; size: .
DNA: TGTGCCAGCAGTTACTCGCGGGAGAGGGGCACAGATACGCAGTATTTT; CDR3: CASSYSRERGTDTQYF; J: TRBJ2-3; V: TRBV6-5; D: TRBD2; size: .
DNA: TGTGCCAGCAGACTCAGGGAGGGGAACACTGAAGCTTTCTTT; CDR3: CASRLREGNTEAFF; J: TRBJ1-1; V: TRBV27; D: .; size: .
DNA: TGTGCCAGCAGCCTGAATTTAGCGGGAGGGCCGTTCGAGCAGTACTTC; CDR3: CASSLNLAGGPFEQYF; J: TRBJ2-7; V: TRBV11-2; D: TRBD2; size: .
DNA: TGTGCCAGCAGCGTAGGAGGGGGCTACAATCAGCCCCAGCATTTT; CDR3: CASSVGGGYNQPQHF; J: TRBJ1-5; V: TRBV9; D: TRBD1; size: .
DNA: TGCGCCAGCAGTGAGTCCGCAGGGTTGAACACTGAAGCTTTCTTT; CDR3: CASSESAGLNTEAFF; J: TRBJ1-1; V: TRBV10-2; D: .; size: once
DNA: TGTGCCAGTACCCCGTCCTGGCGAGCGGGAGTGTCAGGGGAGCTGTTTTTT; CDR3: CASTPSWRAGVSGELFF; J: TRBJ2-2; V: TRBV19; D: TRBD2; size: .
DNA: TGTGCCTGGAGTGGCGGACTAGCGGGAGAAGAGACCCAGTACTTC; CDR3: CAWSGGLAGEETQYF; J: TRBJ2-5; V: TRBV30; D: TRBD2; size: .
DNA: TGTGCCAGTAGTTCGGAGTTGGACAATGAGCAGTTCTTC; CDR3: CASSSELDNEQFF; J: TRBJ2-1; V: TRBV19; D: .; size: .
DNA: TGTGCCAGTAGTAATATAGCGGCCGGCTCCTACGAGCAGTACTTC; CDR3: CASSNIAAGSYEQYF; J: TRBJ2-7; V: TRBV19; D: .; size: .
DNA: TGTGCCAGCAGTGACGTCCTAGCCAAAAACATTCAGTACTTC; CDR3: CASSDVLAKNIQYF; J: TRBJ2-4; V: TRBV2; D: .; size: .
DNA: TGCAGCGTTGCGACAGGGGGTAACACAGATACGCAGTATTTT; CDR3: CSVATGGNTDTQYF; J: TRBJ2-3; V: TRBV29-1; D: TRBD1; size: .
DNA: TGTGCCAGCTCATCGGACAGGGGGAACACTGAAGCTTTCTTT; CDR3: CASSSDRGNTEAFF; J: TRBJ1-1; V: TRBV18; D: TRBD1; size: .
DNA: TGTGCCAGCAGCTTAGAGCAGGCGAATCAGCCCCAGCATTTT; CDR3: CASSLEQANQPQHF; J: TRBJ1-5; V: TRBV7-9; D: .; size: .
DNA: TGCGCCAGCAGCTTTTCATTCGGCGGGAGTTTGTACGAGCAGTACTTC; CDR3: CASSFSFGGSLYEQYF; J: TRBJ2-7; V: TRBV5-1; D: TRBD2; size: .